The 3 T cell receptor beta chains reported below all come from one sample, sequenced in a study of blood T cell repertoires in COVID-19. Libraries were prepared by immunoSEQ multiplex PCR; TCRdb keeps only in-frame clonotypes and omits some of them. This sample has about 200,000 clones, with approximately 86% found just once. Sequenced: peripheral blood. These receptors all stem from a woman aged 50 to 60 with COVID-19, enrolled during active disease.

The rearrangement uses TRBV5-1 and TRBJ1-2, with a weak D call TRBD1 (5 bases). The V end was cut by 0 bases, the J end by 8 bases, with 11 bases between. The germline gives CDR1 SGHRS, CDR2 YFSETQ. This CDR3 region has 13 residues. The DNA of the CDR3 is TGCGCCAGCAGCTTGGAAGGGGTATTAGGCTACACCTTC. This encodes CASSLEGVLGYTF.

Concerning this clone itself: The identical CDR3 is also encoded by other nucleotide sequences in the sample. This chain uses TRBV15 with TRBJ1-1, with D possibly TRBD1 on 6 matching bases. Trimming removed 1 base from V and 6 bases from J, with 9 bases in between. In germline, CDR1 is LNHNV, CDR2 YYDKDF (reference sequence). CDR3 length equals 13 residues. CDR3 bases: TGTGCCACCAGCAGAGGGGGACACCCTGAAGCTTTCTTT. Translated, it gives CATSRGGHPEAFF.

The V gene is TRBV5-5, the J gene TRBJ2-2; 8 positions agree with TRBD1. CDR1 is SGHKS and CDR2 is YYEKEE in the germline V gene (reference sequence). V lost 4 bases and J lost 4; bases outside the gene matches: 3. This CDR3 has 14 amino acids. The CDR3 sequence: CASSLDRATGELFF. The CDR3 region has the DNA TGTGCCAGCAGCCTGGACAGGGCCACCGGGGAGCTGTTTTTT.